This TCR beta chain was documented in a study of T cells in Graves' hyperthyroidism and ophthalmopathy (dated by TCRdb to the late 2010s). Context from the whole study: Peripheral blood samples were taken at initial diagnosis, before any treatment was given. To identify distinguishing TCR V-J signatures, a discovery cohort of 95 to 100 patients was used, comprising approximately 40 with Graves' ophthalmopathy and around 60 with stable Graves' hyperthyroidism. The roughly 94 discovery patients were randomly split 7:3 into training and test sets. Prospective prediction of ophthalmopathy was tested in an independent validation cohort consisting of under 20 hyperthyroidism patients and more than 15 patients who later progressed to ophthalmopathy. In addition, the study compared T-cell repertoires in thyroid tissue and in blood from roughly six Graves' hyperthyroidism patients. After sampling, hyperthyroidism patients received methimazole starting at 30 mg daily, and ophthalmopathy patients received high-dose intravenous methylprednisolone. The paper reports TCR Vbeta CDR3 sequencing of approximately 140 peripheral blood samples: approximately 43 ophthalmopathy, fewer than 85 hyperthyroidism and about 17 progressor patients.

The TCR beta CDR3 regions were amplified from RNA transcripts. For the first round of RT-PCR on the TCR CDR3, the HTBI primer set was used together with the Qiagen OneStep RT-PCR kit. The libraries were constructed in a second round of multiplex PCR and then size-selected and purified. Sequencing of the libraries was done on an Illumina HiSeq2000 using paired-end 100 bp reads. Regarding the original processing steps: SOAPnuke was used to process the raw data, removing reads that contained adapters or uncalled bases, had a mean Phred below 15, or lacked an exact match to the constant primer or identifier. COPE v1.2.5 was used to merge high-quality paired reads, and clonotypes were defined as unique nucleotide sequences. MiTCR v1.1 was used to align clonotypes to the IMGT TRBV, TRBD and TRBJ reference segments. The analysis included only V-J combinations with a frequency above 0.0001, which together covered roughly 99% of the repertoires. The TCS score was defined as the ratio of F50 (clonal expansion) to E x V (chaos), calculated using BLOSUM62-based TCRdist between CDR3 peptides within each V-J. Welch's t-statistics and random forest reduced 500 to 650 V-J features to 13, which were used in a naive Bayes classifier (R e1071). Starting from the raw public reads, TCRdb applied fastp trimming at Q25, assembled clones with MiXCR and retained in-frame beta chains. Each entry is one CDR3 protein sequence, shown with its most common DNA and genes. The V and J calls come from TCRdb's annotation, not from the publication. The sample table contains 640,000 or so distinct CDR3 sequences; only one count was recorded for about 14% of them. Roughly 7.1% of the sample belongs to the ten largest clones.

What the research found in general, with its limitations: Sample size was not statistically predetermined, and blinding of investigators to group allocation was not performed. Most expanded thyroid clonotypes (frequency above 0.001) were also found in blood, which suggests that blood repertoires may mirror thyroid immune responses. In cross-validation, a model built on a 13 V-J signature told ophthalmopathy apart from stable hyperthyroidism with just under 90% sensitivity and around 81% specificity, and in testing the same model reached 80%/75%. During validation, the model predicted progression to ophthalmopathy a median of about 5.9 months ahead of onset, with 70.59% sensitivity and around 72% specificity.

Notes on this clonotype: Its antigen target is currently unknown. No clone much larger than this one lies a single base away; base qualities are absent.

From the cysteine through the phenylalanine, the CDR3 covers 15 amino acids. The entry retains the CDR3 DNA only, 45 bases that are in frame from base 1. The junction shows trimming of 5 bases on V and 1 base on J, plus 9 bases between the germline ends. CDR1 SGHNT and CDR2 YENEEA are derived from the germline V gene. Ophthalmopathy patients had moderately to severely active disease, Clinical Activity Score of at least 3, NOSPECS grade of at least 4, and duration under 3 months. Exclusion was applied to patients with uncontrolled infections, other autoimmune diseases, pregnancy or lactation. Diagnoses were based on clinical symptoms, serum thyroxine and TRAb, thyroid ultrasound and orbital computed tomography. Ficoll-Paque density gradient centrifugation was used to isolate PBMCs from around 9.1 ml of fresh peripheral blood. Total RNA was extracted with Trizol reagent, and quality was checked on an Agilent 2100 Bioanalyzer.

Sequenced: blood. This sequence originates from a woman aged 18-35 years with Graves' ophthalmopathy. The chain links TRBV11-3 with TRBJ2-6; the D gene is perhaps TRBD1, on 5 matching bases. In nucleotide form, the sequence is TGTGCCAGCAGCGTACACAGGTCTGGGGCCAACGTCCTGACTTTC. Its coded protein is CASSVHRSGANVLTF.